Listed here are 21 T cell receptor beta chains from one sample, sequenced in a study of regulatory T cells in long-lasting Graves disease. Combining iRepertoire HTBI primers with Arm-PCR of CDR3 regions, the authors built TCR beta libraries. Via MiXCR, TCRdb re-called the multiplex PCR reads, giving one row per CDR3 protein. Altogether under 450,000 distinct CDR3 sequences are present, 20% to 25% being singletons, with the ten largest covering around a quarter. Indicated time point: persistent/refractory GD, antithyroid drugs over 5 years with positive TRAb. PBMCs provided the RNA from which the TCR library was made. This specimen consisted of peripheral blood mononuclear cells (PBMCs), obtained when the disease was refractory, from a patient treated with antithyroid drugs. The source of these receptors is a woman between 35 and 50 years old with Graves disease.

This clonotype was seen only a few times. J is TRBJ1-5 and V is TRBV20-1, with a tentative D call TRBD1 (5 bases). V lost 5 bases to trimming and J lost 1 base, with 15 bases between them. This CDR3 spans 15 amino acids. The germline V gene has CDR1 DFQATT and CDR2 SNEGSKA (reference sequence). CDR3 sequence reads: CSADPGTASNQPQHF. In DNA form, the CDR3 reads TGCAGTGCTGATCCCGGGACTGCAAGCAATCAGCCCCAGCATTTT.

The J gene is TRBJ2-7, the V gene TRBV5-8; D uncertain. The germline gives CDR1 SGHTS, CDR2 YDEGEE. CDR3 size: 15 residues. Trimming took off 3 bases at V and 2 bases at J, with 15 bases between the two ends. CDR3 sequence reads: CASSSDTGRTYEQYF. The CDR3 DNA reads TGTGCCAGCAGCTCCGATACGGGCAGAACCTACGAGCAGTACTTC. The variable domain in full, completed from reference TRBV5-8 and TRBJ2-7, reads EAGVTQSPTHLIKTRGQQATLRCSPISGHTSVYWYQQALGLGLQFLLWYDEGEERNRGNFPPRFSGRQFPNYSSELNVNALELEDSALYLCASSSDTGRTYEQYFGPGTRLTVT.

The sample holds many counts of this clonotype. The rearrangement joins TRBV2 to TRBJ1-1, with unresolved D. The CDR3 totals 13 residues. Germline V CDR1 and CDR2: SNHLY, FYNNEI. The V end was cut by 8 bases, the J end by 6 bases, with 16 bases between. The CDR3 nucleotides read TGTGCCAGCGATCGGGCCAAACTCGCTGAAGCTTTCTTT. Translating it yields CASDRAKLAEAFF.

This clonotype showed up just a few times. The gene calls are TRBV20-1 and TRBJ2-1; possible D gene TRBD2, 6 bases. The V end lost 5 bases, the J end lost 8 bases, and 22 bases lay between the germline ends. The CDR3 runs 15 residues. Germline V gene data show CDR1 as DFQATT and CDR2 as SNEGSKA (reference sequence). This chain's CDR3 is CSALVGSGEVDEQFF. The DNA of the CDR3 is TGCAGTGCTCTGGTGGGGTCGGGAGAGGTAGATGAGCAGTTCTTC.

The table lists this clonotype with many counts. In DNA form, the CDR3 reads TGTGCCAGCAGTTTAGCGCTAAACAGGGCTAACACTGAAGCTTTCTTT. This encodes CASSLALNRANTEAFF. The V and J genes are TRBV12-3 or TRBV12-4 and TRBJ1-1; possible D gene TRBD1, 6 bases. V lost 0 bases, J lost 2 bases, and 13 bases lay in between. The CDR3 totals 16 residues.

This clonotype was seen only a few times. This chain uses TRBV20-1 with TRBJ1-1; a possible D gene is TRBD1 (5 bases). The CDR3 is 13 amino acids. Germline V gene sequence: CDR1 DFQATT, CDR2 SNEGSKA (reference sequence). V lost 4 bases and J lost 1, with 10 bases in between. CDR3 bases: TGCAGTGCTAACTGGGGCCCGAACACTGAAGCTTTCTTT. The encoded protein is CSANWGPNTEAFF.

The rearrangement joins TRBV6-5 to TRBJ2-5, with TRBD1 as a possible D gene (5 bases). CDR3 length equals 15 residues. Germline values: CDR1 MNHEY, CDR2 SVGAGI. Trimming shortened V by 0 bases and J by 6 bases, and 14 bases separated the two germline ends. CDR3 bases: TGTGCCAGCAGTTACTCCCCCCAGGGTGAAAAGACCCAGTACTTC. This translates into CASSYSPQGEKTQYF.

This clonotype came up many times. The chain employs TRBV28 and TRBJ2-2; unclear D gene. Germline assignment: CDR1 MDHEN and CDR2 SYDVKM. The CDR3 length is 12 residues. V was cut by 5 bases and J by 7 bases, with 8 bases left in between. The CDR3 bases are TGTGCCAGCAGTCTCGATTACGGGGAGCTGTTTTTT. Protein: CASSLDYGELFF.

This clonotype turned up a few times. V and J are TRBV20-1 and TRBJ2-2; no clear D gene. The CDR3 is made up of 15 amino acids. From germline, CDR1 is DFQATT and CDR2 SNEGSKA (reference sequence). V lost 0 bases and J lost 1, with 9 bases in between. The CDR3 region has the DNA TGCAGTGCTAGAGAATTAGGGCTGAACACCGGGGAGCTGTTTTTT. This codes for CSARELGLNTGELFF.

This clonotype was counted at least ten times. The CDR3 reads CSVEKEGYGEQYF. The CDR3 DNA reads as TGCAGCGTTGAAAAAGAAGGGTATGGGGAGCAGTACTTC. The chain couples TRBV29-1 to TRBJ2-7; D remains unclear. This CDR3 comprises 13 residues. Germline values: CDR1 SQVTM, CDR2 ANQGSEA. The V end was cut by 2 bases, the J end by 7 bases, with 15 bases between.

In this sample, this clonotype turned up a few times. V is TRBV27 and J is TRBJ2-7; D is ambiguous. This CDR3 is built from 11 residues. Looked up from germline, CDR1 is MNHEY and CDR2 is SMNVEV (reference sequence). With 8 bases removed from V and 1 base from J, the gap between germline ends came to 6 bases. CDR3 nucleotide sequence: TGTGCCAGCGGCAAATCCTACGAGCAGTACTTC. This encodes CASGKSYEQYF.

This clonotype was found many times. CDR3 DNA: TGTGCCAGCAGCATCCAGGGGGCCGAGCAGTACTTC. This translates into CASSIQGAEQYF. The rearrangement links TRBV11-2 to TRBJ2-7; the match to TRBD1 covers 8 bases. Per germline, CDR1 SGHAT and CDR2 FQNNGV. This CDR3 is built from 12 residues. V shed 5 bases and J 6 bases; nucleotides not matched to a gene: 3.

The rearrangement uses TRBV12-3 or TRBV12-4 and TRBJ2-7; a possible D gene is TRBD2 (6 bases). TRBJ2-1 matches the DNA end more closely, so the J call is doubtful. The CDR3 consists of 15 residues. The CDR3 DNA reads as TGTGCCAGCAGTCTCCCGTGGGGAGGCGGCAATGAGCAGTTCTTC. The encoded protein is CASSLPWGGGNEQFF.

The table lists this clonotype with a few counts. The chain has TRBV20-1 and TRBJ1-1, with D hard to call. CDR1 DFQATT and CDR2 SNEGSKA come from the germline V gene (reference sequence). The CDR3 is made up of 11 amino acids. The V end was cut by 4 bases, the J end by 7 bases, with 10 bases between. This CDR3 reads CSATTEVEAFF. CDR3 nucleotide sequence: TGCAGTGCTACGACGGAGGTTGAAGCTTTCTTT.

There are many counts of this clonotype. The rearrangement links TRBV11-3 to TRBJ1-1; 7 nucleotides agree with TRBD1. CDR1 and CDR2 from the germline V gene are SGHNT and YENEEA. V shed 2 bases, J shed 6 bases, and the junction held 3 bases outside the gene matches. This CDR3 comprises 13 residues. The CDR3 nucleotides are TGTGCCAGCAGCTTAACAGGGGAAGCTGAAGCTTTCTTT. It translates to CASSLTGEAEAFF.

The chain carries TRBV12-3 or TRBV12-4 and TRBJ2-2, with 7 bases fitting TRBD2. The CDR3 length is 15 residues. V lost 3 bases, J lost 4 bases, and 5 bases stayed unmatched. CDR3: CASSLGGRTTGELFF. CDR3 coding DNA: TGTGCCAGCAGTTTGGGCGGGAGAACCACCGGGGAGCTGTTTTTT.

The V and J genes are TRBV27 and TRBJ1-2; 7 bases align to TRBD1. V was pared by 6 bases and J by 2 bases, with 9 bases of the junction left unmatched. CDR3 length: 15 residues. Germline V gene sequence: CDR1 MNHEY, CDR2 SMNVEV (reference sequence). CDR3 nucleotides: TGTGCCAGCAGATTCCGACAGGGTTTAAACTATGGCTACACCTTC. It encodes CASRFRQGLNYGYTF.

This clonotype was counted only a few times. The chain's CDR3 is CAWRGRGNRETQYF. CDR3 sequence (DNA): TGTGCCTGGAGAGGACGCGGGAACCGGGAGACCCAGTACTTC. The chain couples TRBV30 to TRBJ2-5, with a possible D match to TRBD2 (6 bases). Trimming took off 3 bases at V and 5 bases at J, with 16 bases between the two ends. Germline V gene sequence: CDR1 GTSNPN, CDR2 SVGIG (reference sequence). CDR3 length: 14 amino acids.

There are many counts of this clonotype. The rearrangement joins TRBV20-1 to TRBJ1-2; TRBD1 is a possible D gene (6 bases). V gave up 6 bases and J gave up 4 bases, with 15 bases separating them. Germline-derived CDR1 and CDR2 are DFQATT and SNEGSKA (reference sequence). The CDR3 runs 13 residues. The CDR3 sequence is CSARGVESYGYTF. The CDR3 DNA follows: TGCAGTGCCAGGGGCGTGGAGAGCTATGGCTACACCTTC.

This clonotype was seen repeatedly, ten times or more. The V call is TRBV7-8, the J call TRBJ1-1; D gene ambiguous. Trimming stripped 5 bases from V and 1 base from J, with 17 bases between. Germline V lookup: CDR1 SGHVS, CDR2 FQNEAQ. The CDR3 is 16 amino acids. Written as DNA, the CDR3 is TGTGCCAGCAGCCCACCTCGACGGGCAGGGAACACTGAAGCTTTCTTT. Translated: CASSPPRRAGNTEAFF.

This clonotype has ten or more counts. The chain carries TRBV2 and TRBJ1-5; D remains ambiguous. The length of the CDR3 is 14 residues. Germline values: CDR1 SNHLY, CDR2 FYNNEI. With 2 bases removed from V and 4 bases from J, the gap between germline ends came to 9 bases. CDR3 nucleotides: TGTGCCAGCAGTGAAAATTACAGAAATCAGCCCCAGCATTTT. This gives the protein CASSENYRNQPQHF.